Here is one T cell receptor beta chain with its context. This specimen comes from a study of OX40 agonist ivuxolimab in advanced cancers. TCRdb's copy holds only in-frame clones and misses some; the assay was immunoSEQ multiplex PCR. The sample includes 25,000 to 30,000 clones, 91% of them seen just once. Germline V gene lookup returns CDR1 MDHEN and CDR2 SYDVKM. Trimming removed 9 bases from V and 6 bases from J; junction bases left unmatched: 14. The CDR3 runs to 15 residues. This chain joins TRBV28 and TRBJ2-1, with TRBD2 matching 7 bases. This material consisted of CD4+ or CD8+ T cells sorted from blood, taken in a trial of the OX40 agonist ivuxolimab. The sequence came from an adult with an advanced solid tumor such as melanoma, head and neck, liver or kidney cancer. This CDR3 reads CASDKLGEGRNEQFF. The CDR3 DNA reads as TGTGCCAGTGATAAACTAGGGGAGGGCCGCAATGAGCAGTTCTTC. Full variable domain (missing parts from reference TRBV28 and TRBJ2-1): DVKVTQSSRYLVKRTGEKVFLECVQDMDHENMFWYRQDPGLGLRLIYFSYDVKMKEKGDIPEGYSVSREKKERFSLILESASTNQTSMYLCASDKLGEGRNEQFFGPGTRLTVL.